This T cell receptor beta chain was obtained from a study of vaccination and CD4 T cells after COVID-19 (dated by TCRdb to between 2020 and 2023). Regarding the study in general: Every convalescent patient had a positive nasal swab PCR test for SARS-CoV-2, with mild disease in about 9 patients and severe disease in one. In the convalescent cohort there were six males and four females, among whom were two Hispanic individuals, seven Caucasians, two Asians and one multiracial person. Post-vaccine blood samples were obtained a median of about 72 days after the second vaccine dose, with a range of roughly 14 to 241 days. In approximately ten COVID-19 convalescent patients and a handful of infection-naive healthy vaccine recipients, the spike-specific CD4+ TCR repertoire before mRNA vaccination was compared with the repertoire after mRNA vaccination. In control cultures, a CEFX viral epitope pool was used as positive control, an HIV-1 Nef peptide pool was used as negative control, or no peptide was added. Post-COVID blood samples from convalescent patients were collected a median of around 100 days after diagnosis, with a range of roughly 30 to 170 days. Two doses of either the Pfizer-BioNTech BNT162b2 vaccine (n=8) or the Moderna mRNA-1273 vaccine (n=2) were administered to participants. Culture stimuli were overlapping spike peptide pools from SARS-CoV-2 and from the common cold coronaviruses HCoV-NL63, HCoV-OC43 and HCoV-229E. The paper's findings and limits, for the study overall: Of the vaccine-specific clones found in convalescent patients, nearly all (304 of 307) were mono-reactive for SARS-CoV-2 spike instead of being cross-reactive with common cold coronaviruses. Although the median number of SARS-CoV-2-reactive clonotypes went up from roughly 19 after infection to approximately 40 after vaccination, the increase was not significant. Among the post-vaccine SARS-CoV-2-reactive clones in convalescent patients, a median around 90% showed up only after vaccination, which suggests vaccine-specific priming. The number of convalescent patients in the study was relatively small, and the study did not examine early timepoints following natural infection.

This clonotype was detected once. It lacks a known antigen. No quality values exist for individual bases; no much larger clone is one base distant. One read is thin evidence. Interpreted using the paper, the treatment or condition label stands for: roughly 11-day PBMC culture with coronavirus spike peptide pools or control peptides (ViraFEST assay). To expand antigen-specific T cells with peptide pools and then pick out the expanded clonotypes through TCR sequencing, the study relied on the ViraFEST assay. The convalescent patients' positive SARS-CoV-2 PCR tests were from March to December 2020, which was before the Alpha, Beta and Delta variants emerged in the United States. PBMCs were cultured at fewer than 2.5 million per well in IMDM supplemented with approximately 5% human AB serum and 9 to 10 IU/ml IL-2, with approximately 10 ug/ml peptide pools added. Half of the culture medium was replaced with fresh IL-2-containing medium on days 3 and 7. CD4+ T cells were isolated after around 9 days of culture through negative selection using the EasySep CD4+ T cell isolation kit. PBMCs were separated from whole blood using Ficoll-Paque Plus gradient centrifugation and then either used fresh or cryopreserved at -140C. In general, triplicate wells were set up for every culture condition.

Receptor libraries were prepared by PCR. DNA from cultured CD4+ T cells was subjected to TCR sequencing with the Oncomine TCR Beta short-read assay at the Johns Hopkins FTIC core. The QIAamp micro DNA kit was used to extract genomic DNA from the cultured CD4+ T cells. Oncomine TCR Beta libraries from cultured CD4+ T cells were pooled with unique dual indexes and sequenced on an Illumina iSeq 100. Per the authors' processing: Non-productive sequences were filtered out, and CDR3s that did not start with C, did not end with F or W, or were shorter than 7 amino acids were discarded. The MANAFEST web application was used to identify antigen-specific clonotypes by comparing peptide-stimulated wells against reference wells and other culture wells. To be called positive, a clone needed an FDR below 0.05, an odds ratio above 5, and a productive frequency above 0.1% in at least two of three replicate wells. A clonotype was classed as cross-reactive if the clonotype showed significant expansion both in SARS-CoV-2 spike wells and in at least one common cold coronavirus spike condition. CDR3 homology was assessed with Levenshtein distances (stringdist) and unrooted phylogenetic trees (ape) in R version 3.6.1. TCRdb cleaned the public reads at Q25 with fastp, built clones with MiXCR and kept in-frame beta chains. Each entry merges the rows of one CDR3 protein and shows their most common DNA and genes. The V and J calls and clone size are TCRdb's, not the authors'. In this sample the table shows over 8,500 distinct CDR3 sequences, about 20% of which occur a single time. In total, the top ten clones hold 9% to 15% of the sample.

V was cut back by 0 bases and J by 0 bases, leaving a gap of 3 bases between them. The CDR3 has 13 amino acids, counting the end cysteine and phenylalanine. Just the 39-base CDR3 DNA is kept, in frame starting at base 1. For CDR1 and CDR2, the germline V gene lists SGDLS and YYNGEE. The V gene is TRBV9 and the J gene is TRBJ1-1; no D gene is confidently identified. The TCR comes from a human donor who had recovered from COVID-19. The sequences come from CD4+ T cells from blood, cultured in vitro, collected after SARS-CoV-2 vaccination. The CDR3 protein sequence reads: CASSVELNTEAFF. The bases are TGTGCCAGCAGCGTAGAGCTGAACACTGAAGCTTTCTTT.